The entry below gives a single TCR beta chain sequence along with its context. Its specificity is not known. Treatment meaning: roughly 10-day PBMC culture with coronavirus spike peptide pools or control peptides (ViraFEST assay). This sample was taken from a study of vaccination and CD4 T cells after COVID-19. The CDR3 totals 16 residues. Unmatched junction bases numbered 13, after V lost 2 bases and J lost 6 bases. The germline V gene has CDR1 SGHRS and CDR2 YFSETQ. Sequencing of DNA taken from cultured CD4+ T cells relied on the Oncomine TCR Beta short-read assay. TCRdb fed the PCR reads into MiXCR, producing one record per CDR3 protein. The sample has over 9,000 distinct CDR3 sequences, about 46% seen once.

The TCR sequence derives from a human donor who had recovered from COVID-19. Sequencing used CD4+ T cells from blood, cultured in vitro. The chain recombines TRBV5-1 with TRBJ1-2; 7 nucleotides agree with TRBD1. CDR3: CASSLGGTDPRDGYTF. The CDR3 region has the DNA TGCGCCAGCAGCTTAGGTGGGACAGACCCACGGGATGGCTACACCTTC.